This T cell receptor beta chain appears in the sequencing data of a study of T cells in Graves' hyperthyroidism and ophthalmopathy. The CDR3 has 16 amino acids. V was pared by 3 bases and J by 4 bases, with 15 bases between. Germline V CDR1 and CDR2: SGHTA, FQGNSA. Researchers took RNA transcripts and amplified the TCR beta CDR3 regions from them. RT-PCR in the first round (using the HTBI primer set) targeted the TCR CDR3. One entry per CDR3 protein, called by TCRdb with MiXCR from the multiplex PCR reads. This table holds some 600,000 distinct CDR3 sequences, around 45% found once. The TCR originated in a woman between 18 and 30 years old with Graves' hyperthyroidism. V is TRBV7-2 and J is TRBJ2-2; D not certain. Source material: peripheral blood or thyroid tissue (not recorded which). CDR3 DNA sequence: TGTGCCAGCAGCTTCCAGCGATCCACCTTCACCGGGGAGCTGTTTTTT. Protein product: CASSFQRSTFTGELFF.